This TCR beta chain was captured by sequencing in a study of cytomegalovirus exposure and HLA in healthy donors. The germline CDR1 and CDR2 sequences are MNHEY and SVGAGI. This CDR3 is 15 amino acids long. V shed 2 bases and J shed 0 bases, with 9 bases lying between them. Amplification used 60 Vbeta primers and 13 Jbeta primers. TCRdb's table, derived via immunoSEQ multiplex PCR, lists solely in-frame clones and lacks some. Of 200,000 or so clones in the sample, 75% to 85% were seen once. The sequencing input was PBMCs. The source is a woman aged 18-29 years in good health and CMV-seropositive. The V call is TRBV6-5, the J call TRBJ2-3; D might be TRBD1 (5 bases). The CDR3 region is CASSYLQASTDTQYF. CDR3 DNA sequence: TGTGCCAGCAGTTACCTACAGGCTAGCACAGATACGCAGTATTTT.